This TCR beta chain originates from a study of blood T cell repertoires in COVID-19. The germline CDR1 and CDR2 sequences are MNHEY and SMNVEV (reference sequence). The CDR3 runs 16 residues. Germline trimming cut 2 bases from V and 5 bases from J; bases unmatched to any gene: 11. Authors' analysis steps: Reference gene primers were amplified, and this amplification served to estimate nucleated cell counts. Generated by immunoSEQ multiplex PCR, the TCRdb table keeps only in-frame clones and is missing some. That table furnishes V, J and clone size, whereas the DNA furnished D and trimming. The sample yields over 200,000 clones, about 85% seen once. This clone was seen more than once but under ten times.

The sequence derives from a man aged 25-45 years who had recovered from COVID-19. This rearrangement joins TRBV27 to TRBJ2-5; 7 bases are shared with TRBD1. Specimen: PBMCs or T cells enriched from blood (not recorded which). CDR3 in amino acids: CASSLITATGMETQYF. In DNA form, the CDR3 reads TGTGCCAGCAGTTTAATTACAGCGACAGGGATGGAGACCCAGTACTTC.